The T cell receptor (beta chain) under discussion was sequenced for a study of blood T cell repertoires in COVID-19. Repertoires were generated with immunoSEQ multiplex PCR, while TCRdb's copy carries only in-frame clones and drops some. The profile shows 400,000 to 550,000 clones, around 89% of them singletons. CDR3 length: 14 residues. Germline V lookup: CDR1 SQVTM, CDR2 ANQGSEA. J was trimmed by 1 base and V by 4 bases; bases with no gene match: 5. This clone has just one count. This sequence was found in a woman aged 30 to 39 with acute or convalescent COVID-19. Sequencing input: peripheral blood. The J gene is TRBJ2-3, the V gene TRBV29-1; 7 bases agree with TRBD2. This CDR3 is CSVGKRGGTDTQYF. The CDR3 DNA sequence: TGCAGCGTTGGAAAGCGGGGAGGCACAGATACGCAGTATTTT.